This T cell receptor (beta chain) was captured in a study of monozygotic twins with inflammatory bowel disease. Study-level results: Extra variability in the repertoires of patients may have come from differing immunosuppressive treatments. Healthy co-twins, by inverse Simpson, had higher TCRbeta diversity than their siblings with IBD.

UMIs bearing a 6-nucleotide sample barcode were added through template switching. From the 5' RACE reads, TCRdb lists one entry per CDR3 protein and no DNA. With over 100,000 distinct CDR3 sequences in the sample, the ten largest clones hold roughly an eighth. A remark on this clonotype: No antigen is known for it.

Each donor supplied more than 2 ml of blood. Germline loops: CDR1 SGHTA, CDR2 FQGNSA. The CDR3 spans 13 residues. The TCR sequence derives from a human donor with ulcerative colitis or Crohn's disease, or a healthy co-twin of an affected twin (not recorded which). Sequencing was done on a sample of blood. The genes are TRBV7-2 and TRBJ2-3. The CDR3 loop reads CASSLASIDTQYF.